The 9 T cell receptor beta chains below were found in one sample sequenced in a study of chemoradiotherapy in HPV16-positive cancers. Profiled with immunoSEQ multiplex PCR; TCRdb holds only in-frame clones, not every one. This sample has over 4,000 clones, with 70% to 85% found just once. Here the sequenced sample was tumor tissue, taken from a patient who underwent chemoradiotherapy. The source is a human donor with HPV-associated anogenital cancer.

This clone was seen a single time. The chain joins TRBV6-5 to TRBJ1-5; TRBD1 matches at 7 bases. The CDR3 length is 16 residues. V lost 0 bases, J lost 2 bases, and 4 bases stayed unmatched. The germline V gene encodes CDR1 MNHEY and CDR2 SVGAGI. The CDR3 region has the DNA TGTGCCAGCAGTTACTCCCGGACAGGCCGCAATCAGCCCCAGCATTTT. Translating it yields CASSYSRTGRNQPQHF.

The V call is TRBV6-5, the J call TRBJ2-1, with D possibly TRBD1 on 5 matching bases. V lost 0 bases, J lost 7 bases, and 10 bases lay in between. This CDR3 has 14 residues. From germline, CDR1 is MNHEY and CDR2 SVGAGI. The CDR3 reads CASSYSQGKNEQFF. The CDR3 nucleotides are TGTGCCAGCAGTTACTCCCAGGGTAAGAATGAGCAGTTCTTC.

CDR3 in amino acids: CASTVEGWTEAFF. In DNA, the CDR3 is TGTGCCAGTACCGTAGAGGGCTGGACTGAAGCTTTCTTT. The chain combines TRBV19 with TRBJ1-1; D unresolved. From germline, CDR1 is LNHDA and CDR2 SQIVND (reference sequence). The CDR3 covers 13 residues. The ends were cut back, 7 bases at V and 5 bases at J, with 14 bases in the middle.

The chain couples TRBV28 to TRBJ2-7; no reliable D call. CDR1 and CDR2 (germline): MDHEN, SYDVKM. This CDR3 has 14 amino acids. V dropped 8 bases and J dropped 0 bases, with 14 bases sitting between them. For the CDR3, the DNA is TGTGCCAGCCTGGATCGTTCTATCTCCTACGAGCAGTACTTC. Translated: CASLDRSISYEQYF. The variable domain in full, completed from reference TRBV28 and TRBJ2-7, reads DVKVTQSSRYLVKRTGEKVFLECVQDMDHENMFWYRQDPGLGLRLIYFSYDVKMKEKGDIPEGYSVSREKKERFSLILESASTNQTSMYLCASLDRSISYEQYFGPGTRLTVT.

Only a few counts were recorded for this clone. This sequence joins TRBV6-4 and TRBJ2-2; D gene unclear. The CDR3 is made up of 13 amino acids. V lost 0 bases and J 6 bases, leaving 5 bases between the germline ends. Germline assignment: CDR1 MRHNA and CDR2 SNTAGT. CDR3 DNA sequence: TGTGCCAGCAGTGACTCGATCCCCGGGGAGCTGTTTTTT. This encodes CASSDSIPGELFF.

This chain joins TRBV5-6 and TRBJ2-3; D not resolved. V was trimmed by 4 bases and J by 2 bases, leaving 20 bases between them. Germline V gene lookup returns CDR1 SGHDT and CDR2 YYEEEE. The CDR3 has 17 amino acids. CDR3 region: CASSLNPTEWDTDTQYF. CDR3 bases: TGTGCCAGCAGCCTAAACCCGACCGAGTGGGACACAGATACGCAGTATTTT.

This sequence joins TRBV29-1 and TRBJ1-2; 9 bases align to TRBD1. Looked up from germline, CDR1 is SQVTM and CDR2 is ANQGSEA. The CDR3 extends over 12 amino acids. The trim removed 7 bases at V and 8 bases at J, leaving 8 bases unmatched. CDR3 region: CSGGTGSMGYTF. CDR3 DNA: TGCAGCGGTGGGACAGGGTCGATGGGCTACACCTTC.

Notes on this clone: Germline is not matched at one junction end, which may reflect a read error. The CDR3 region has the DNA TGTGCCACCAGCAGAGATAGGGCTAGCGGGGCTAGCACGGATACGCAGTATTTT. Translated: CATSRDRASGASTDTQYF. J is TRBJ2-3 and V is TRBV15; TRBD2 matches at 9 bases. Germline-derived CDR1 and CDR2 are LNHNV and YYDKDF (reference sequence). This CDR3 has 18 residues.

The V and J genes are TRBV19 and TRBJ1-4, with D unresolved. CDR1 is LNHDA and CDR2 is SQIVND in the germline V gene (reference sequence). V was clipped by 6 bases and J by 5 bases, with 10 bases between them. The CDR3 has 13 residues. The CDR3 sequence is CASRHLRNEKLFF. DNA of the CDR3: TGTGCCAGTAGACACTTGAGGAATGAAAAACTGTTTTTT.